This entry features one T cell receptor (beta chain) sequence. What it recognizes is unknown. This entry is derived from a study of T-cell memory formation after mild COVID-19. At the level of the study: The TCR clusters were mostly specific to one donor. General study points: Prior to infection, memory already included some responding clones, suggesting cross-reactive memory joined. Contracting clones localized mainly to CM and EM when CD4+ and mainly to EMRA when CD8+.

TCRdb ran MiXCR on the 5' RACE reads and lists one entry per CDR3 protein. The table includes a few hundred thousand distinct CDR3 sequences, around 15% detected once. The CDR3 runs to 14 residues. Germline V CDR1 and CDR2: MNHEY, SVGEGT. Trimming shortened V by 2 bases and J by 7 bases, and 15 bases separated the two germline ends. The sample taken for sequencing was PBMCs or a T cell subset sorted from them (not recorded which). The genes are TRBV6-2 or TRBV6-3 and TRBJ2-7, with D tentatively TRBD2 (5 bases). The clonotype was recovered from a man in his late teens or twenties who had mild COVID-19 (a few samples of this study predate the infection). Cell type and time point are not known. CDR3 sequence (DNA): TGTGCCAGCAGTTACCGTCTAGCACGACGGGAGCAGTACTTC. Translation gives CASSYRLARREQYF.